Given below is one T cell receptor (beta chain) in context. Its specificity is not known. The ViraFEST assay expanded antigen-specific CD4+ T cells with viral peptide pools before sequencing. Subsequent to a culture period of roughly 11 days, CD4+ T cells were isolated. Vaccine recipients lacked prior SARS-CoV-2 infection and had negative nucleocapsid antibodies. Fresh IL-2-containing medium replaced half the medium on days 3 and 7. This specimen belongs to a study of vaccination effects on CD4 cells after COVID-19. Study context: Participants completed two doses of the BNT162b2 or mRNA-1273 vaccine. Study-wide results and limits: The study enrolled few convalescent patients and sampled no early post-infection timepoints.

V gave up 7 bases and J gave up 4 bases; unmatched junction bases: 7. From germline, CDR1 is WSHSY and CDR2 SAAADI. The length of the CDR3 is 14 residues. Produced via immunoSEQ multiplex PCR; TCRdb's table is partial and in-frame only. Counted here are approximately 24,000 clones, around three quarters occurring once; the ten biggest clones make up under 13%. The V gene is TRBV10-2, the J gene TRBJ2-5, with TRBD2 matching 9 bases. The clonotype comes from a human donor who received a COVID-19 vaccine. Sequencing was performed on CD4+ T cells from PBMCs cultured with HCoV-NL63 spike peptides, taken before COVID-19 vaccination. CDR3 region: CASTTTSGIETQYF. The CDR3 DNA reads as TGCGCCAGCACCACGACTAGCGGAATAGAGACCCAGTACTTC.